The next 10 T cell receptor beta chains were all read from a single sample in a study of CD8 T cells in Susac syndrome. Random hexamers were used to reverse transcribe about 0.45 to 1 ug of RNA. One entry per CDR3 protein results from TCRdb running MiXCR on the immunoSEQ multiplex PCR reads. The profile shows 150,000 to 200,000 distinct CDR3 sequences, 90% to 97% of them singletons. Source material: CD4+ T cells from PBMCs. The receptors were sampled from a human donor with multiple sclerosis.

The CDR3: CASSRNRGSPYEQYF. CDR3 in DNA: TGTGCCAGCAGTCGCAACAGGGGATCGCCCTACGAGCAGTACTTC. The J gene is TRBJ2-7, the V gene TRBV7-2, with 7 bases fitting TRBD1. V shed 6 bases, J shed 2 bases, and the junction held 10 bases outside the gene matches. The CDR3 runs to 15 residues. Germline CDR1 SGHTA, CDR2 FQGNSA.

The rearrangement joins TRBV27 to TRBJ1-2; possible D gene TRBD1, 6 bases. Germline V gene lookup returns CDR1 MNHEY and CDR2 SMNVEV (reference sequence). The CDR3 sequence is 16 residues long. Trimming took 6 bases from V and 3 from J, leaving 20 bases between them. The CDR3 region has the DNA TGTGCCAGCAGCCGATCGGGGGGGCGCGTCGACTATGGCTACACCTTC. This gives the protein CASSRSGGRVDYGYTF.

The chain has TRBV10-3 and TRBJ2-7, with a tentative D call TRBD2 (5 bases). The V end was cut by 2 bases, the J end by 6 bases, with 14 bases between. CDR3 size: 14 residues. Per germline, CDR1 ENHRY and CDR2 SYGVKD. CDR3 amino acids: CAISEGRGSGEQYF. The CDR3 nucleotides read TGTGCCATCAGTGAGGGGAGAGGGTCCGGCGAGCAGTACTTC.

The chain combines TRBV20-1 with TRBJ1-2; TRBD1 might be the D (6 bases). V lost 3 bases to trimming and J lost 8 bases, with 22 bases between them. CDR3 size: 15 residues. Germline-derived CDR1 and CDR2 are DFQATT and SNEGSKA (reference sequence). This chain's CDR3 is CSARISGGESAGYTF. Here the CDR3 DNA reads TGCAGTGCTAGGATCAGCGGGGGCGAGTCGGCCGGCTACACCTTC.

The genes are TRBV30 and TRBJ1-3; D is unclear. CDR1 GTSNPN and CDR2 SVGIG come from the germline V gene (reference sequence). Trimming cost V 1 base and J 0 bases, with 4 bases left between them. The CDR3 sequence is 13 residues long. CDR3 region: CAWSASSGNTIYF. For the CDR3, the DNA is TGTGCCTGGAGTGCAAGCTCTGGAAACACCATATATTTT.

CDR3 DNA: TGCGCCAGCAGCTGGGGAGCTGCCGGGACAGGGCCTTACGAGCAGTACTTC. Translation gives CASSWGAAGTGPYEQYF. The gene calls are TRBV5-1 and TRBJ2-7, with TRBD1 identical over 9 bases. The CDR3 is 17 amino acids. J lost 4 bases, V lost 3 bases, and 14 bases had no gene match. The germline CDR1 and CDR2 sequences are SGHRS and YFSETQ.

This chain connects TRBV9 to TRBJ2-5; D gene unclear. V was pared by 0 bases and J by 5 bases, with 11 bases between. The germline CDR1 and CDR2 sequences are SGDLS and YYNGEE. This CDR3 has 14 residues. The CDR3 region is CASSVAQSWETQYF. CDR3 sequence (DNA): TGTGCCAGCAGCGTAGCTCAGTCCTGGGAGACCCAGTACTTC. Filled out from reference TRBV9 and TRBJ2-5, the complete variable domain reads DSGVTQTPKHLITATGQRVTLRCSPRSGDLSVYWYQQSLDQGLQFLIQYYNGEERAKGNILERFSAQQFPDLHSELNLSSLELGDSALYFCASSVAQSWETQYFGPGTRLLVL.

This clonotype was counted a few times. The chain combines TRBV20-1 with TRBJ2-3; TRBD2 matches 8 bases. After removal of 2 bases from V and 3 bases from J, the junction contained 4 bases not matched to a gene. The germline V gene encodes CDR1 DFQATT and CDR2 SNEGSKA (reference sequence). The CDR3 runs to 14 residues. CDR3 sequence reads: CSARLAGLTDTQYF. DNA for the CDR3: TGCAGTGCTAGATTAGCGGGGTTGACAGATACGCAGTATTTT.

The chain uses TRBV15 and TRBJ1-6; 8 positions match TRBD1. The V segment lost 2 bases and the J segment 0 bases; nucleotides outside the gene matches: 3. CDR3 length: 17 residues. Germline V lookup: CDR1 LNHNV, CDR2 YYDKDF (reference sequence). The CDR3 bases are TGTGCCACCAGCAGAAGACAGGGGAGCTCCTATAATTCACCCCTCCACTTT. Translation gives CATSRRQGSSYNSPLHF.

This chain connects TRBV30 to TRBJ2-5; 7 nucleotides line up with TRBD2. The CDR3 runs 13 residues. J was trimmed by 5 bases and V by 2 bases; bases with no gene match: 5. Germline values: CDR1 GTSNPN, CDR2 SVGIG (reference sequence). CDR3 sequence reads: CAWSKLARETQYF. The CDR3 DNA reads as TGTGCCTGGAGTAAACTAGCGCGGGAGACCCAGTACTTC.